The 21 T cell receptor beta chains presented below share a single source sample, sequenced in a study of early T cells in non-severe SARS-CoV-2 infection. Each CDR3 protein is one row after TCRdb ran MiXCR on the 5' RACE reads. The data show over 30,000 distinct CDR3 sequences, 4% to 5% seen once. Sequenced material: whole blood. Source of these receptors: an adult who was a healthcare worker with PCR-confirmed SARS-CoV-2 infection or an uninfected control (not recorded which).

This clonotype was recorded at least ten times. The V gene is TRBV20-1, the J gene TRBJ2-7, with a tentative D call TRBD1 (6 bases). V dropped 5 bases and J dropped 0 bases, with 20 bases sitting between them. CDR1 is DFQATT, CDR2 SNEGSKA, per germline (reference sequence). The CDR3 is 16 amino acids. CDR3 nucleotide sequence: TGCAGTGCTCCCATGCGGACAGACCCGAGCTCCTACGAGCAGTACTTC. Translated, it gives CSAPMRTDPSSYEQYF.

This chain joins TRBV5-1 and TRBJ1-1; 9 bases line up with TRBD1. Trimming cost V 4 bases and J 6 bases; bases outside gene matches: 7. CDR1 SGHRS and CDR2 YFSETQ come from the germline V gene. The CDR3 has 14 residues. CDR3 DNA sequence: TGCGCCAGCAGCAAGGGACAGGGAGAGCCTGAAGCTTTCTTT. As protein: CASSKGQGEPEAFF. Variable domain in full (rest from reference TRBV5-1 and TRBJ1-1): KAGVTQTPRYLIKTRGQQVTLSCSPISGHRSVSWYQQTPGQGLQFLFEYFSETQRNKGNFPGRFSGRQFSNSRSEMNVSTLELGDSALYLCASSKGQGEPEAFFGQGTRLTVV.

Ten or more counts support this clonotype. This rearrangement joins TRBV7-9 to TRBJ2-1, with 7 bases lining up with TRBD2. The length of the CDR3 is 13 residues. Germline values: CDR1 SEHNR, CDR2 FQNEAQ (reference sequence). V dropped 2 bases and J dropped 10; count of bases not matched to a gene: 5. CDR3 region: CASSLREVVEQFF. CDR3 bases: TGTGCCAGCAGCTTACGGGAGGTTGTGGAGCAGTTCTTC. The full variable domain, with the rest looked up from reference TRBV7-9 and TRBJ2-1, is DTGVSQNPRHKITKRGQNVTFRCDPISEHNRLYWYRQTLGQGPEFLTYFQNEAQLEKSRLLSDRFSAERPKGSFSTLEIQRTEQGDSAMYLCASSLREVVEQFFGPGTRLTVL.

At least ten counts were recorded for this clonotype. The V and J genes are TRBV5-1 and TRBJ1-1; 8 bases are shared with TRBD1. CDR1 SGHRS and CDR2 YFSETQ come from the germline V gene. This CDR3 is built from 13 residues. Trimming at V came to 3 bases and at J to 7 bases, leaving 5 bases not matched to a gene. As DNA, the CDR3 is TGCGCCAGCAGCTACGGACAGGGCTTTGAAGCTTTCTTT. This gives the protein CASSYGQGFEAFF. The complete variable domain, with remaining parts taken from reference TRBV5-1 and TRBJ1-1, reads KAGVTQTPRYLIKTRGQQVTLSCSPISGHRSVSWYQQTPGQGLQFLFEYFSETQRNKGNFPGRFSGRQFSNSRSEMNVSTLELGDSALYLCASSYGQGFEAFFGQGTRLTVV.

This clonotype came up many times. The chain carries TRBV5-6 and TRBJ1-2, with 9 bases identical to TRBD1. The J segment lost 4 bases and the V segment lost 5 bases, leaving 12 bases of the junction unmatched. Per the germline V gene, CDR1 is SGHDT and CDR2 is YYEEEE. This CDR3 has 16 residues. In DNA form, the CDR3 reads TGTGCCAGCAGGCGCTTGACAGGGGGTCACATCTATGGCTACACCTTC. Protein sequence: CASRRLTGGHIYGYTF. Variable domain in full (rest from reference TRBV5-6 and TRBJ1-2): DAGVTQSPTHLIKTRGQQVTLRCSPKSGHDTVSWYQQALGQGPQFIFQYYEEEERQRGNFPDRFSGHQFPNYSSELNVNALLLGDSALYLCASRRLTGGHIYGYTFGSGTRLTVV.

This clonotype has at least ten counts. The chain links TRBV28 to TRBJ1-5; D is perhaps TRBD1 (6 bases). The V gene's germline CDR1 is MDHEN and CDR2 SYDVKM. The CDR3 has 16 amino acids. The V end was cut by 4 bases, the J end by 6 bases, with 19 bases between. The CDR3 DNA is TGTGCCAGCAGTTCCTGGACAGCTTTAGGGGTTCAGCCCCAGCATTTT. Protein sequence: CASSSWTALGVQPQHF.

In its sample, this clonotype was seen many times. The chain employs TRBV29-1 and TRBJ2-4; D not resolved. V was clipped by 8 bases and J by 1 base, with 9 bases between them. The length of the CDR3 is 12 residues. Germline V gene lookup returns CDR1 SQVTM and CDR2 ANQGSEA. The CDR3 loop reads CSFIVAKNIQYF. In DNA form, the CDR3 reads TGCAGCTTCATTGTGGCCAAAAACATTCAGTACTTC.

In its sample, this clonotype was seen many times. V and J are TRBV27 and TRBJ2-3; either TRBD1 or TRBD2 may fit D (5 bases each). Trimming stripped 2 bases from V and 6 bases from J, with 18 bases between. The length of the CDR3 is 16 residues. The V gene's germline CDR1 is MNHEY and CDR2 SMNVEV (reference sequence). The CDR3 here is CASSLVGAGPGDTQYF. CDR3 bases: TGTGCCAGCAGTTTAGTAGGGGCCGGACCGGGGGATACGCAGTATTTT.

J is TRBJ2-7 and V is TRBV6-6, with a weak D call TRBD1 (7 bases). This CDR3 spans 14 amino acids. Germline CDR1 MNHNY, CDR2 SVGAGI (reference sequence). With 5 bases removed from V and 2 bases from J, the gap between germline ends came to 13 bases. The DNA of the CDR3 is TGTGCCAGCAGTAATGCGGGGACAGCCTACGAGCAGTACTTC. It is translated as CASSNAGTAYEQYF.

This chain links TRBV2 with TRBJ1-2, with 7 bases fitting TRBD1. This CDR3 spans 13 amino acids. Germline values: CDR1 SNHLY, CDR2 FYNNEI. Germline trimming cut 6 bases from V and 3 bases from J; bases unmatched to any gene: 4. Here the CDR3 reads CASRGDRDYGYTF. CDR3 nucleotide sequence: TGTGCCAGCAGAGGGGACAGAGACTATGGCTACACCTTC.

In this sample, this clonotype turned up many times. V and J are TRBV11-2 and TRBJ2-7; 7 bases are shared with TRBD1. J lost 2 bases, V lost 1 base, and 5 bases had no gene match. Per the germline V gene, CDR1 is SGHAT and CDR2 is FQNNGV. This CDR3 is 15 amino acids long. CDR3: CASSLGPDRTYEQYF. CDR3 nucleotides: TGTGCCAGCAGCTTAGGCCCGGACAGGACCTACGAGCAGTACTTC.

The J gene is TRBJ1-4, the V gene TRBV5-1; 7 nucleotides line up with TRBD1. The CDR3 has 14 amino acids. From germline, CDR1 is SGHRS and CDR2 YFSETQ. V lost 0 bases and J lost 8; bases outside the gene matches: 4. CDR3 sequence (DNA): TGCGCCAGCAGCTTGGTACAGGGGAAGGAAAAACTGTTTTTT. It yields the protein CASSLVQGKEKLFF.

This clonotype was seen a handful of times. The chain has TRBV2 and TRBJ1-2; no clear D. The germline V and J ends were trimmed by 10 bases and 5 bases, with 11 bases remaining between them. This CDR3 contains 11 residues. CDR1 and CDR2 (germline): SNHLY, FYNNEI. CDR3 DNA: TGTGCCATCTCCCACAGATATGGCTACACCTTC. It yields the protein CAISHRYGYTF.

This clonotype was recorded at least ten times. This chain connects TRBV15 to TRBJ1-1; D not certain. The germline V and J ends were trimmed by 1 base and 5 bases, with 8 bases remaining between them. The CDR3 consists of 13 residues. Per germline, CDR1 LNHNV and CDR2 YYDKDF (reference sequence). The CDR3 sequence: CATSRAFRTEAFF. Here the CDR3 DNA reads TGTGCCACCAGCAGAGCCTTTAGAACTGAAGCTTTCTTT.

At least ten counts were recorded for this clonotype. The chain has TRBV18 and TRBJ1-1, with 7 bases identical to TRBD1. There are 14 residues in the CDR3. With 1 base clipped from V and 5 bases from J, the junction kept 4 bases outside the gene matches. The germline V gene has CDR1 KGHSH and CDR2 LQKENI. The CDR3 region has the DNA TGTGCCAGCTCACCACAGGGGGCGGGTACTGAAGCTTTCTTT. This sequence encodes CASSPQGAGTEAFF.

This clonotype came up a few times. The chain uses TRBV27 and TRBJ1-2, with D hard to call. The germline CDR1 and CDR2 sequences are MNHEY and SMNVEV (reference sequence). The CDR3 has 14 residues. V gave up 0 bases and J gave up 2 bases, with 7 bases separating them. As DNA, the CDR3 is TGTGCCAGCAGTTTATCGGCCATAAACTATGGCTACACCTTC. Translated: CASSLSAINYGYTF.

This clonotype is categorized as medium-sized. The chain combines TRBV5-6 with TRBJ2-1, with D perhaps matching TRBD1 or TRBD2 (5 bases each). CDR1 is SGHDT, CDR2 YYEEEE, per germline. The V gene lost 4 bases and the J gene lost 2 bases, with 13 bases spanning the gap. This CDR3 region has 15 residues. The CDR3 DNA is TGTGCCAGCAGCGGCACCCAGGGAGCCTACAATGAGCAGTTCTTC. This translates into CASSGTQGAYNEQFF. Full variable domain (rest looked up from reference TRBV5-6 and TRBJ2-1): DAGVTQSPTHLIKTRGQQVTLRCSPKSGHDTVSWYQQALGQGPQFIFQYYEEEERQRGNFPDRFSGHQFPNYSSELNVNALLLGDSALYLCASSGTQGAYNEQFFGPGTRLTVL.

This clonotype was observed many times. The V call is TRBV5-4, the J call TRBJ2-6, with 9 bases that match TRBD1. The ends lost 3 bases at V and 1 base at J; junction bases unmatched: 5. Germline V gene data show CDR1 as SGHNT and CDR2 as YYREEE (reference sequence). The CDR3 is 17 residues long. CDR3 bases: TGTGCCAGCAGCTCCGGGACAGGGAGGTCTGGGGCCAACGTCCTGACTTTC. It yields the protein CASSSGTGRSGANVLTF.

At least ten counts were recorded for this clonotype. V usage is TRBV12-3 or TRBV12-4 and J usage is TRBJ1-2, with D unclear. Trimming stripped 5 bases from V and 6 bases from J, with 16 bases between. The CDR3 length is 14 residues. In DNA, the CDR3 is TGTGCCAGCAGTCCCACGGACCCCCTGGATGGCTACACCTTC. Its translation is CASSPTDPLDGYTF.

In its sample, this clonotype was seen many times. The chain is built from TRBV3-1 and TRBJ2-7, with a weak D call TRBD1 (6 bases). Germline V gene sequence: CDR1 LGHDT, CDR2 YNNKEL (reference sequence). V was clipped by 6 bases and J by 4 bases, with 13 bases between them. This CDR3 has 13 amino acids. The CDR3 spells CASSPGQPYEQYF. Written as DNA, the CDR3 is TGTGCCAGCAGTCCGGGACAACCTTACGAGCAGTACTTC.

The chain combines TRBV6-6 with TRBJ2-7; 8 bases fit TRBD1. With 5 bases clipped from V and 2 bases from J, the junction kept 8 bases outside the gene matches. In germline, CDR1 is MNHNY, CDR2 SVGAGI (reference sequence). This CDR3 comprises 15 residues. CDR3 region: CASSPRQGKPYEQYF. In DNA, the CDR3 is TGTGCCAGCAGTCCAAGACAGGGGAAGCCCTACGAGCAGTACTTC.